What follows are 20 T cell receptor beta chains derived from one specimen sequenced in a study of T-cell reconstitution after alpha-beta-depleted transplantation in children. Preparation of the TCRbeta library used unique molecular identifiers. TCRdb redid the calling of the PCR reads with MiXCR, one entry per CDR3 protein. In the table there are about 610,000 distinct CDR3 sequences, 10% to 13% of which are singletons. This specimen was PBMCs from the stem cell graft donor, taken from the stem cell graft. The receptor source for this set is a human donor who donated a stem cell graft to a child with acute myeloid leukemia.

This clonotype appeared a few times. The chain uses TRBV20-1 and TRBJ2-1; 12 positions match TRBD2. Germline V gives CDR1 DFQATT, CDR2 SNEGSKA (reference sequence). V shed 1 base and J 10 bases; nucleotides not matched to a gene: 17. The CDR3 has 18 residues. This chain's CDR3 is CSARAFGLAGGGGKEQFF. For the CDR3, the DNA is TGCAGTGCTAGAGCTTTCGGGCTAGCGGGAGGGGGAGGCAAGGAGCAGTTCTTC.

J is TRBJ2-7 and V is TRBV7-8, with D unresolved. From germline, CDR1 is SGHVS and CDR2 FQNEAQ. The length of the CDR3 is 12 residues. The V end lost 4 bases, the J end lost 7 bases, and 11 bases lay between the germline ends. This CDR3 is CASSYQMGEQYF. CDR3 nucleotide sequence: TGTGCCAGCAGCTACCAGATGGGGGAGCAGTACTTC. The full variable domain, rest sourced from reference TRBV7-8 and TRBJ2-7, is GAGVSQSPRYKVAKRGQDVALRCDPISGHVSLFWYQQALGQGPEFLTYFQNEAQLDKSGLPSDRFFAERPEGSVSTLKIQRTQQEDSAVYLCASSYQMGEQYFGPGTRLTVT.

The count of this clonotype is one. This chain connects TRBV28 to TRBJ2-7; D not resolved. TRBJ2-1 explains the end of the DNA better; the J call may be wrong. The CDR3 runs 15 residues. Germline CDR1 and CDR2: MDHEN and SYDVKM. CDR3 bases: TGTGCCAGCAGTCCGACCGAGCTTTCCTACAATGAGCAGTTCTTC. The encoded protein is CASSPTELSYNEQFF.

This clonotype was observed at least ten times. The chain joins TRBV11-2 to TRBJ2-2; D call uncertain. V was cut by 3 bases and J by 6 bases, with 14 bases left in between. The CDR3 is 15 residues long. The germline V gene has CDR1 SGHAT and CDR2 FQNNGV. CDR3 loop: CASSFREMVAGELFF. CDR3 in DNA: TGTGCCAGCAGCTTCCGCGAGATGGTAGCCGGGGAGCTGTTTTTT.

This clonotype was observed a handful of times. V and J are TRBV28 and TRBJ2-3; D uncertain. V was pared by 6 bases and J by 1 base, with 14 bases between. Germline-derived CDR1 and CDR2 are MDHEN and SYDVKM. The CDR3 totals 15 residues. The CDR3 spells CASRPTRSGTDTQYF. DNA of the CDR3: TGTGCCAGCAGACCTACGAGGAGCGGCACAGATACGCAGTATTTT.

There are many counts of this clonotype. V is TRBV5-1 and J is TRBJ1-4; tentative D call: TRBD1 (5 bases). CDR3 length equals 15 residues. Germline V gives CDR1 SGHRS, CDR2 YFSETQ. The germline V and J ends were trimmed by 0 bases and 7 bases, with 13 bases remaining between them. The CDR3 region has the DNA TGCGCCAGCAGCTTGGTTGGGACGGAAGGTGAAAAACTGTTTTTT. It yields the protein CASSLVGTEGEKLFF.

Here the CDR3 reads CASSDVGNQPQHF. CDR3 bases: TGTGCCAGCAGTGACGTCGGCAATCAGCCCCAGCATTTT. The rearrangement uses TRBV7-9 and TRBJ1-5; D remains ambiguous. CDR3 length equals 13 residues. V lost 6 bases, J lost 2 bases, and 8 bases lay in between. CDR1 SEHNR and CDR2 FQNEAQ come from the germline V gene (reference sequence).

This clonotype was picked up a small number of times. The chain joins TRBV7-2 to TRBJ1-1; no firm D call. The germline V and J ends were trimmed by 1 base and 3 bases, with 9 bases remaining between them. Germline CDR1 reads SGHTA; CDR2 reads FQGNSA. There are 14 residues in the CDR3. The DNA for the CDR3 is TGTGCCAGCAGCTTAGGCGAGCTGGACACTGAAGCTTTCTTT. This translates into CASSLGELDTEAFF.

This clonotype occurred many times. The CDR3 loop reads CSAGGSRGGSYEQYF. The CDR3 DNA sequence: TGCAGCGCCGGGGGCAGTCGTGGGGGCTCCTACGAGCAGTACTTC. The V gene is TRBV29-1, the J gene TRBJ2-7; D possibly matches TRBD1 or TRBD2 (6 bases each). This CDR3 spans 15 amino acids. The V end lost 7 bases, the J end lost 0 bases, and 19 bases lay between the germline ends. The germline V gene has CDR1 SQVTM and CDR2 ANQGSEA.

A word on this clonotype: One junction end does not reproduce the germline sequence, and a read error may be involved. The chain couples TRBV20-1 to TRBJ2-3; TRBD2 might be the D (6 bases). Per germline, CDR1 DFQATT and CDR2 SNEGSKA (reference sequence). The CDR3 is 18 residues long. The CDR3, as DNA: TGCAGAGCTAGAGATTCTATCCGGGGTAGCGGTTACACAGATACGCAGTATTTT. Its translation is CRARDSIRGSGYTDTQYF.

This chain connects TRBV7-2 to TRBJ2-7; D might be TRBD2 (5 bases). This CDR3 has 14 residues. V dropped 6 bases and J dropped 5 bases, with 17 bases sitting between them. Germline V lookup: CDR1 SGHTA, CDR2 FQGNSA. The CDR3 spells CASRAGSSSNEQYF. The CDR3 bases are TGTGCCAGCAGGGCGGGTTCTAGTAGCAACGAGCAGTACTTC.

The V call is TRBV29-1, the J call TRBJ1-2; D is perhaps TRBD1 (6 bases). The CDR3 spans 13 residues. The germline gives CDR1 SQVTM, CDR2 ANQGSEA. Trimming left V 6 bases short and J 4 bases short, with 15 bases between. CDR3 in amino acids: CSVQPPGAYGYTF. The CDR3 bases are TGCAGCGTCCAGCCCCCGGGGGCCTATGGCTACACCTTC.

The chain is built from TRBV4-2 and TRBJ2-3; TRBD2 aligns across 10 bases. The V segment lost 3 bases and the J segment 1 base; nucleotides outside the gene matches: 7. This CDR3 is 17 amino acids long. CDR1 is LGHNA and CDR2 is YNFKEQ in the germline V gene. CDR3 in DNA: TGTGCCAGCAGCCAGTCACTAGCGGGAAGAGGCACAGATACGCAGTATTTT. This encodes CASSQSLAGRGTDTQYF.

The chain uses TRBV5-1 and TRBJ1-4, with TRBD1 identical over 8 bases. The CDR3 sequence is 14 residues long. The junction had 1 base not matched to a gene; V was cut back by 3 bases and J by 3 bases. CDR1 is SGHRS, CDR2 YFSETQ, per germline. The CDR3 here is CASSSDRANEKLFF. The CDR3, as DNA: TGCGCCAGCAGCTCGGACAGGGCTAATGAAAAACTGTTTTTT.

The chain has TRBV11-1 and TRBJ2-1, with D possibly TRBD1 on 5 matching bases. The V gene lost 5 bases and the J gene lost 0 bases, with 8 bases spanning the gap. This CDR3 has 14 amino acids. The germline gives CDR1 SGHAT, CDR2 FQDESV (reference sequence). The CDR3 DNA reads as TGTGCCAGCAGCGTCCAGGGCTCCTACAATGAGCAGTTCTTC. It yields the protein CASSVQGSYNEQFF.

This rearrangement joins TRBV9 to TRBJ2-3; no reliable D call. Germline CDR1 is SGDLS and CDR2 is YYNGEE. The CDR3 extends over 15 amino acids. V shed 4 bases and J shed 4 bases, with 16 bases lying between them. Written as DNA, the CDR3 is TGTGCCAGCAGCTCCCGACCGTCTCATCCAGATACGCAGTATTTT. It is translated as CASSSRPSHPDTQYF.

This clonotype turned up a few times. This chain connects TRBV7-2 to TRBJ1-5; 8 bases line up with TRBD1. There are 16 residues in the CDR3. In germline, CDR1 is SGHTA, CDR2 FQGNSA. V lost 2 bases, J lost 6 bases, and 9 bases stayed unmatched. The CDR3 loop is CASSLLGTGQGQPQHF. The CDR3 nucleotides are TGTGCCAGCAGCTTACTGGGGACAGGACAGGGTCAGCCCCAGCATTTT.

This chain connects TRBV30 to TRBJ2-1, with TRBD2 matching 8 bases. CDR1 GTSNPN and CDR2 SVGIG come from the germline V gene (reference sequence). Losses at the gene ends were 3 bases for V and 0 bases for J; bases not matched to a gene: 19. This CDR3 contains 20 residues. The CDR3 nucleotides are TGTGCCTGGAGGAGGGGGGCAGCGGGAGTGAGCCCTAGCTCCTACAATGAGCAGTTCTTC. This encodes CAWRRGAAGVSPSSYNEQFF.

This clonotype was seen only a few times. The chain combines TRBV9 with TRBJ1-2, with D maybe TRBD1 (6 bases). From germline, CDR1 is SGDLS and CDR2 YYNGEE. The CDR3 runs to 13 residues. Trimming removed 3 bases from V and 8 bases from J, with 14 bases in between. The CDR3 protein is CASSDGGYPGYTF. CDR3 coding DNA: TGTGCCAGCAGCGATGGGGGCTACCCCGGCTACACCTTC.

The gene calls are TRBV5-1 and TRBJ1-2; 8 nucleotides line up with TRBD1. The length of the CDR3 is 14 residues. Per the germline V gene, CDR1 is SGHRS and CDR2 is YFSETQ. The junction had 10 bases not matched to a gene; V was cut back by 4 bases and J by 8 bases. DNA of the CDR3: TGCGCCAGCAGCCCTCAGGGGGCTGGGGAAGGCTACACCTTC. Translated, it gives CASSPQGAGEGYTF.